Sequencing of this TCR beta chain was carried out in a study of T cells in Graves' hyperthyroidism and ophthalmopathy. Turning to the study itself: Any treatment followed the collection of peripheral blood at initial diagnosis.

Amplification of TCR beta CDR3 regions used RNA as the template. First-round RT-PCR targeting the TCR CDR3 was performed with the HTBI primer set. MiXCR was run by TCRdb on the multiplex PCR reads, yielding one entry per CDR3 protein. In the table there are hundreds of thousands of distinct CDR3 sequences, about 20% of which are singletons. Germline V gene lookup returns CDR1 PRHDT and CDR2 FYEKMQ (reference sequence). The CDR3 consists of 13 residues. With regard to this clonotype: This could be a read error, since a much larger clone is one nucleotide away.

Sequenced sample: blood. This chain connects TRBV13 to TRBJ1-1, with no clear D. The sequence was collected from a middle-aged man with Graves' ophthalmopathy. CDR3 in amino acids: CASSFSENTEVFF. The CDR3 DNA sequence: TGCGCCAGCAGCTTTAGCGAGAACACTGAAGTTTTCTTT.